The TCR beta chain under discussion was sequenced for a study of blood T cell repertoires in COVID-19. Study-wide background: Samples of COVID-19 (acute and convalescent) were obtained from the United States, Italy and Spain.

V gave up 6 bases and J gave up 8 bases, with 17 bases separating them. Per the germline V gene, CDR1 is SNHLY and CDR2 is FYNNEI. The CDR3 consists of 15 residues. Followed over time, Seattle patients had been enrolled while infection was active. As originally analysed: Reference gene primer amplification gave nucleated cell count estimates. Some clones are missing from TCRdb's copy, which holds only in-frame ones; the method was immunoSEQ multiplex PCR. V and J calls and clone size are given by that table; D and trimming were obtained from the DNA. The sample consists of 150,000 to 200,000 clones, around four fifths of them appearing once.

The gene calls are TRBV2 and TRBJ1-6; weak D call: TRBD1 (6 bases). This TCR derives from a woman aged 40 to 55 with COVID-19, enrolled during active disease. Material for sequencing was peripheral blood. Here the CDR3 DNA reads TGTGCCAGCAGGCCAGACAGGACTCGGGATTCACCCCTCCACTTT. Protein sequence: CASRPDRTRDSPLHF.